This TCR beta chain was captured by sequencing in a study of cytotoxic CD8 clonotypes in ibrutinib-treated CLL. The study's findings and limits: Progressing and sustained-remission patients had different sampling times. At the start, clonality exceeded age-matched healthy donors and followed circulating CD8+ T-cell counts.

TCRdb's copy holds only in-frame clones and misses some; the assay was immunoSEQ multiplex PCR. Among roughly 200,000 clones, 70% were seen once, and the ten largest hold more than 4.5%. Libraries of TCR beta were made from approximately 1.9 micrograms of genomic DNA that came from cryopreserved PBMCs. As regards this clone: Its target is unknown.

Trimming took 8 bases from V and 3 from J; bases not matched to a gene: 10. CDR1 GTSNPN and CDR2 SVGIG come from the germline V gene (reference sequence). This CDR3 has 14 residues. The TCR comes from a human donor with chronic lymphocytic leukemia. Sequenced material: PBMCs, taken after 12 months of ibrutinib treatment. The chain has TRBV30 and TRBJ1-3; 7 bases are a match to TRBD1. The chain's CDR3 is CALILRGLGNTIYF. The CDR3 DNA is TGTGCCCTTATCCTTAGGGGGCTTGGAAACACCATATATTTT.